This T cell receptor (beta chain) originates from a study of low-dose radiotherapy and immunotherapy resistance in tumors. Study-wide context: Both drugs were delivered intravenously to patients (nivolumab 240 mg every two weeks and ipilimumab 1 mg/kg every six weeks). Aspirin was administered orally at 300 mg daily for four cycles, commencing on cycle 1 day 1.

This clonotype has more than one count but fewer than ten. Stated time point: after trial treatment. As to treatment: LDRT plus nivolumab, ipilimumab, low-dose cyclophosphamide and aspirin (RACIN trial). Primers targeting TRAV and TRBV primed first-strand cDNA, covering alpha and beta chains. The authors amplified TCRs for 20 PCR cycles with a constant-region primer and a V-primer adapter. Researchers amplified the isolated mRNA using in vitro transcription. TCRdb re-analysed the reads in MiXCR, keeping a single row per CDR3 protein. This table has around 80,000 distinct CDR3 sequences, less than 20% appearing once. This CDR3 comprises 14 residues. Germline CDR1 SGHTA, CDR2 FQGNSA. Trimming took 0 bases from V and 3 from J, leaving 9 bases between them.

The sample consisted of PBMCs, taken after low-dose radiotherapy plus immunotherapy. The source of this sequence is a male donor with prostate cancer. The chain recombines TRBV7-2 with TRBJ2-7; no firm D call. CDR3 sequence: CASSLAASNYEQYF. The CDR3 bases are TGTGCCAGCAGCTTAGCGGCCTCCAACTACGAGCAGTACTTC.